This TCR beta chain was documented in a study of CD4 T cells in relation to SARS-CoV-2 and coronaviruses. On this clone: Its antigen is not identified.

Sequencing used immunoSEQ multiplex PCR; TCRdb keeps in-frame clones, though not all of them. This sample carries about 36,000 clones, around three quarters of them seen once, and the ten largest clones take roughly 20%. Trimming at V came to 4 bases and at J to 3 bases, leaving 2 bases not matched to a gene. Germline CDR1 GTSNPN, CDR2 SVGIG (reference sequence). CDR3 length: 13 residues. The sequence came from an adult with COVID-19. This chain joins TRBV30 and TRBJ1-3, with 8 bases matching TRBD1. The sequenced material came from memory CD4+ T cells from PBMCs, cultured in vitro. The CDR3 DNA reads as TGTGCCTGGATCGGACAGGGTGGAAACACCATATATTTT. This translates into CAWIGQGGNTIYF. Complete variable domain (other parts from reference TRBV30 and TRBJ1-3): SQTIHQWPATLVQPVGSPLSLECTVEGTSNPNLYWYRQAAGRGLQLLFYSVGIGQISSEVPQNLSASRPQDRQFILSSKKLLLSDSGFYLCAWIGQGGNTIYFGEGSWLTVV.